Presented here are 20 T cell receptor beta chains from one specimen sequenced in a study of cytomegalovirus exposure and HLA in healthy donors. This table comes from immunoSEQ multiplex PCR, and its TCRdb copy is limited to in-frame clones, with some not included. This table has 150,000 to 200,000 clones, 84% appearing once. Input material: PBMCs. The receptors here all came from a man between 25 and 39 years old in good health and CMV-seropositive.

This rearrangement joins TRBV6-5 to TRBJ2-7, with 7 bases fitting TRBD1. With V trimmed by 5 bases and J by 3 bases, 4 bases remained unmatched. Germline V gene data show CDR1 as MNHEY and CDR2 as SVGAGI. The CDR3 covers 13 residues. The chain's CDR3 is CASSISGGYEQYF. The CDR3, as DNA: TGTGCCAGCAGTATTTCAGGGGGCTACGAGCAGTACTTC.

This clone was observed a handful of times. The genes are TRBV30 and TRBJ1-5; TRBD1 aligns across 9 bases. This CDR3 contains 15 residues. J was trimmed by 6 bases and V by 0 bases; bases with no gene match: 6. Germline-derived CDR1 and CDR2 are GTSNPN and SVGIG (reference sequence). The CDR3 protein is CAWSVLGQGSQPQHF. CDR3 DNA sequence: TGTGCCTGGAGTGTACTTGGACAGGGGAGTCAGCCCCAGCATTTT.

In its sample, this clone was seen once. J is TRBJ1-1 and V is TRBV12-1; whether TRBD1, the table's D call, matches the DNA was not checked. TRBV12-1 corresponds to a pseudogene. The CDR3 is 17 residues long. CDR3 residues: CASSPKVDRVGNTEAFF. CDR3 coding DNA: TGTGCCAGCAGCCCGAAAGTGGACAGGGTTGGAAACACTGAAGCTTTCTTT.

The rearrangement joins TRBV4-3 to TRBJ1-5; D possibly corresponds to TRBD1 (5 bases). This CDR3 is built from 13 residues. The germline V gene has CDR1 LGHNA and CDR2 YSLEER. Trimming removed 4 bases at V and 5 bases at J, with 9 bases between. CDR3 DNA: TGCGCCAGCAGCCGAGGGACTGATCAGCCCCAGCATTTT. It is translated as CASSRGTDQPQHF.

Only a few counts were recorded for this clone. The rearrangement uses TRBV5-4 and TRBJ2-7, with TRBD2 as a possible D gene (5 bases). The CDR3 covers 14 residues. Deletions cut 1 base from V and 0 bases from J, with 8 bases between. CDR1 and CDR2 from the germline V gene are SGHNT and YYREEE (reference sequence). This chain's CDR3 is CASSLYGLSYEQYF. The CDR3 coding sequence is TGTGCCAGCAGCTTGTACGGACTCTCCTACGAGCAGTACTTC. The full variable domain, in which reference TRBV5-4 and TRBJ2-7 provide the parts outside the CDR3, is ETGVTQSPTHLIKTRGQQVTLRCSSQSGHNTVSWYQQALGQGPQFIFQYYREEENGRGNFPPRFSGLQFPNYSSELNVNALELDDSALYLCASSLYGLSYEQYFGPGTRLTVT.

The count of this clone is one. The chain couples TRBV19 to TRBJ1-5; a possible D gene is TRBD1 (5 bases). This CDR3 is 15 amino acids long. V was pared by 7 bases and J by 0 bases, with 13 bases between. CDR1 and CDR2 (germline): LNHDA, SQIVND (reference sequence). The CDR3 nucleotides are TGTGCCAGTACTACTGGGGCATCTAGCAATCAGCCCCAGCATTTT. It is translated as CASTTGASSNQPQHF.

This clone was seen a handful of times. Written as DNA, the CDR3 is TGCGCCAGCAGCCAAGACCAAGACAGGCGGTATGGCTACACCTTC. This sequence encodes CASSQDQDRRYGYTF. The chain is built from TRBV4-1 and TRBJ1-2; perhaps TRBD1 as D (6 bases). The germline V and J ends were trimmed by 0 bases and 5 bases, with 13 bases remaining between them. The CDR3 runs 15 residues. Germline CDR1 MGHRA, CDR2 YSYEKL.

This clone occurred once. The chain links TRBV19 to TRBJ1-5, with TRBD1 as a possible D gene (5 bases). CDR1 is LNHDA and CDR2 is SQIVND in the germline V gene (reference sequence). Trimming took 1 base from V and 0 from J, leaving 10 bases between them. This CDR3 comprises 16 residues. The DNA for the CDR3 is TGTGCCAGTAGTATAGGCCTCGACAGTAGCAATCAGCCCCAGCATTTT. Protein product: CASSIGLDSSNQPQHF.

The chain employs TRBV10-1 and TRBJ2-1; 11 positions match TRBD2. The V gene end was trimmed by 4 bases and the J gene end by 6 bases; junction bases not matched to a gene: 8. Germline CDR1 WNHNN, CDR2 SYGVQD (reference sequence). CDR3 length equals 16 residues. CDR3 region: CASSGSKGTSGNEQFF. The DNA of the CDR3 is TGCGCCAGCAGTGGGTCTAAAGGGACTAGCGGCAATGAGCAGTTCTTC.

This clone came up a few times. The chain links TRBV23-1 to TRBJ2-7, with a possible D match to TRBD2 (6 bases). TRBV23-1 belongs to the ORF category, with a function that is uncertain. The CDR3 length is 16 residues. Trimming stripped 7 bases from V and 3 bases from J, with 22 bases between. CDR3 bases: TGCGCCAGCAAAACCTCCGGGACTGGGAAGGTCTACGAGCAGTACTTC. Its protein is CASKTSGTGKVYEQYF.

This clone was recorded once. The chain recombines TRBV7-2 with TRBJ2-1; no definite D call. Per germline, CDR1 SGHTA and CDR2 FQGNSA. This CDR3 region has 12 residues. V was pared by 0 bases and J by 12 bases, with 9 bases between. In DNA form, the CDR3 reads TGTGCCAGCAGCTTAGCAAGAACTTGGCAGTTCTTC. It translates to CASSLARTWQFF.

The rearrangement links TRBV28 to TRBJ1-2; tentative D call: TRBD1 (5 bases). The germline CDR1 and CDR2 sequences are MDHEN and SYDVKM. This CDR3 contains 17 residues. Trimming pared 5 bases from V and 2 bases from J, leaving 21 bases between. Here the CDR3 DNA reads TGTGCCAGCAGTCTCCGACAGAGATACTCGAAAAACTATGGCTACACCTTC. The encoded protein is CASSLRQRYSKNYGYTF.

This clone was seen only once. The chain combines TRBV4-1 with TRBJ2-3; 8 positions match TRBD2. The V segment lost 1 base and the J segment 5 bases; nucleotides outside the gene matches: 8. Germline V CDR1 and CDR2: MGHRA, YSYEKL. The CDR3 totals 16 residues. The CDR3 here is CASSQASGGGGDTQYF. DNA of the CDR3: TGCGCCAGCAGCCAAGCCTCGGGGGGGGGCGGAGATACGCAGTATTTT.

V usage is TRBV4-2 and J usage is TRBJ2-7; D call uncertain. Germline V gene lookup returns CDR1 LGHNA and CDR2 YNFKEQ. The CDR3 runs to 14 residues. The V end was cut by 0 bases, the J end by 6 bases, with 12 bases between. The CDR3 DNA follows: TGTGCCAGCAGCCAAGAGGCCCCCCAAACCGAGCAGTACTTC. As protein: CASSQEAPQTEQYF.

This clone was seen a single time. The V gene is TRBV9, the J gene TRBJ2-3, with TRBD2 matching 8 bases. Germline V lookup: CDR1 SGDLS, CDR2 YYNGEE. This CDR3 spans 16 amino acids. Losses at the gene ends were 1 base for V and 2 bases for J; bases not matched to a gene: 6. CDR3 protein: CASSVNGAGDTDTQYF. The DNA for the CDR3 is TGTGCCAGCAGCGTAAACGGAGCGGGGGACACAGATACGCAGTATTTT.

The chain combines TRBV30 with TRBJ1-1, with 11 bases identical to TRBD1. Trimming took 5 bases from V and 10 from J; bases not matched to a gene: 12. The CDR3 consists of 14 residues. Germline V gene sequence: CDR1 GTSNPN, CDR2 SVGIG (reference sequence). CDR3 DNA: TGTGCCTGGTCCCCCGGGGGACAGGGGGACGTAGCTTTCTTT. It encodes CAWSPGGQGDVAFF. The full variable domain, rest sourced from reference TRBV30 and TRBJ1-1, is SQTIHQWPATLVQPVGSPLSLECTVEGTSNPNLYWYRQAAGRGLQLLFYSVGIGQISSEVPQNLSASRPQDRQFILSSKKLLLSDSGFYLCAWSPGGQGDVAFFGQGTRLTVV.

The V gene is TRBV29-1, the J gene TRBJ1-1; TRBD1 matches 7 bases. There are 13 residues in the CDR3. In germline, CDR1 is SQVTM, CDR2 ANQGSEA. V shed 6 bases, J shed 4 bases, and the junction held 8 bases outside the gene matches. The CDR3 reads CSVETGVGTEAFF. The CDR3 nucleotides read TGCAGCGTCGAAACAGGGGTGGGCACTGAAGCTTTCTTT.

The V gene is TRBV7-2, the J gene TRBJ2-3, with D possibly matching TRBD2 (6 bases). Trimming removed 6 bases from V and 1 base from J, with 14 bases in between. The CDR3 spans 15 residues. CDR1 and CDR2 (germline): SGHTA, FQGNSA. In DNA form, the CDR3 reads TGTGCCAGCAGTATCACGGGACTCGGCACAGATACGCAGTATTTT. Its protein product is CASSITGLGTDTQYF.

The V call is TRBV9, the J call TRBJ2-1, with 9 bases that match TRBD2. With V trimmed by 4 bases and J by 0 bases, 2 bases remained unmatched. The germline V gene has CDR1 SGDLS and CDR2 YYNGEE. The CDR3 length is 15 residues. CDR3 nucleotide sequence: TGTGCCAGCAGCCTTAGCGGGAGCTCCTACAATGAGCAGTTCTTC. Amino acid sequence: CASSLSGSSYNEQFF.

The chain employs TRBV7-3 and TRBJ2-7; the match to TRBD1 covers 7 bases. V dropped 2 bases and J dropped 0; count of bases not matched to a gene: 4. The CDR3 has 15 amino acids. The germline gives CDR1 SGHTA, CDR2 FQGTGA. The CDR3 DNA reads TGTGCCAGCAGCTTATTCTCAGGGGGCTCCTACGAGCAGTACTTC. Its translation is CASSLFSGGSYEQYF.